The table lists the clone carrying this TCR beta chain with many counts. The antigen is not known. The sample originates from a study of Graves' ophthalmopathy and Graves' hyperthyroidism. In the study overall: Before any treatment was given, at initial diagnosis, peripheral blood was collected.

Each donor who had ophthalmopathy showed moderate-to-severe activity, a CAS of ≥3, a NOSPECS of ≥4, and a duration under 3 months. Certain patients, namely those with other autoimmune diseases, uncontrolled infections, pregnancy or lactation, were excluded. From RNA, the CDR3 regions of TCR beta chains were amplified and sequenced. First-round RT-PCR relied on HTBI primers, and a second-round multiplex PCR came next. TCRdb re-called the multiplex PCR reads through MiXCR, storing one row per CDR3 protein. The top ten clones hold more than 2.5% of a sample with hundreds of thousands of distinct CDR3 sequences, over 40% of them seen once. Study findings and constraints: In blood, most expanded thyroid clonotypes above 0.001 frequency were also detected.

The specimen was peripheral blood. The receptor comes from an adult man with Graves' ophthalmopathy.

The CDR3 bases are TGTGCCAGCAGTCCGGGACGCGGACACGAGCAGTACTTC. This codes for CASSPGRGHEQYF. The chain couples TRBV12-3 or TRBV12-4 to TRBJ2-7, with D perhaps being TRBD1 or TRBD2 (5 bases each). V was clipped by 5 bases and J by 5 bases, with 13 bases between them. The CDR3 has 13 residues.